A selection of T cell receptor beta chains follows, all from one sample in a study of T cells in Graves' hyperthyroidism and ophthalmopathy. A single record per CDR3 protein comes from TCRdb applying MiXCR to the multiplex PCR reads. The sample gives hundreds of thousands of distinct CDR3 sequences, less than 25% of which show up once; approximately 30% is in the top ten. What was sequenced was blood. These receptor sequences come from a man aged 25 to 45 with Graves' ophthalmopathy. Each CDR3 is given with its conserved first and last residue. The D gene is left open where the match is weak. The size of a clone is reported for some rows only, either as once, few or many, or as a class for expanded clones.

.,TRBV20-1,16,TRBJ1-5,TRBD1,CSAETGTGLGNQPQHF,TGCAGTGCTGAGACAGGGACAGGGCTGGGCAATCAGCCCCAGCATTTT
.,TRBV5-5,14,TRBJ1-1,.,CASSSTGRETEAFF,TGTGCCAGCAGCTCAACCGGGAGGGAAACTGAAGCTTTCTTT
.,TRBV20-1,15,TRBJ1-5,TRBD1,CSARDTQGLDQPQHF,TGCAGTGCTAGAGATACACAGGGGCTCGATCAGCCCCAGCATTTT
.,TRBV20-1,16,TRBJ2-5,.,CSASPDSGRGQETQYF,TGCAGTGCTAGTCCTGATTCGGGGAGAGGTCAAGAGACCCAGTACTTC
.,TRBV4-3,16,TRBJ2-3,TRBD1,CASSLGQGGRTDTQYF,TGCGCCAGCAGCCTGGGACAGGGCGGAAGGACAGATACGCAGTATTTT
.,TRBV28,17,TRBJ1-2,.,CASSLLAWGRATYGYTF,TGTGCCAGCAGTTTATTGGCGTGGGGGAGAGCGACCTATGGCTACACCTTC
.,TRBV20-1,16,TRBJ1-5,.,CSARDRAGQDNQPQHF,TGCAGTGCTAGAGATCGCGCGGGTCAGGACAATCAGCCCCAGCATTTT
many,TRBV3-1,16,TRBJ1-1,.,CASSPYPRVANTEAFF,TGTGCCAGCAGCCCATACCCCAGGGTCGCGAACACTGAAGCTTTCTTT
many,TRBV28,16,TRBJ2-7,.,CASTDREMSGTYEQYF,TGTGCCAGCACCGATCGGGAGATGAGCGGTACCTACGAGCAGTACTTC
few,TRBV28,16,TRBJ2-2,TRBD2,CASSSGGRENTGELFF,TGTGCCAGCAGTTCGGGGGGGCGGGAGAACACCGGGGAGCTGTTTTTT
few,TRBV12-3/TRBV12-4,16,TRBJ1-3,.,CASSFRALSSGNTIYF,TGTGCCAGCAGTTTCAGGGCGTTATCCTCTGGAAACACCATATATTTT
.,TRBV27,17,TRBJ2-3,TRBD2,CASSPPGLAGGTDTQYF,TGTGCCAGCAGTCCCCCGGGACTAGCGGGAGGGACAGATACGCAGTATTTT
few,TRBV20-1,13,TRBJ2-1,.,CSASYQVSNEQFF,TGCAGTGCTAGTTACCAGGTCTCCAATGAGCAGTTCTTC
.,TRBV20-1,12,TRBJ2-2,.,CSASPNTGELFF,TGCAGTGCTAGTCCGAACACCGGGGAGCTGTTTTTT
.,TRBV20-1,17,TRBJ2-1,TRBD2,CSARGGLAGVSYNEQFF,TGCAGTGCTAGAGGCGGACTAGCGGGAGTCTCCTACAATGAGCAGTTCTTC
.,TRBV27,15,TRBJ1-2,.,CASSLTGMNNYGYTF,TGTGCCAGCAGTTTAACAGGGATGAACAACTATGGCTACACCTTC
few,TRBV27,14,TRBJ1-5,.,CASSPLDPGQPQHF,TGTGCCAGCAGTCCCCTGGACCCGGGACAGCCCCAGCATTTT
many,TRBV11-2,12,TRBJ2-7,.,CASTLLGLEQYF,TGTGCCAGCACCCTCCTCGGCCTCGAGCAGTACTTC
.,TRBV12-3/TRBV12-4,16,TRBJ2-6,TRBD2,CASSWGGRSGANVLTF,TGTGCCAGCAGTTGGGGGGGTAGGTCTGGGGCCAACGTCCTGACTTTC
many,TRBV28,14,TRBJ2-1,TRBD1,CASSYGQGRDEQFF,TGTGCCAGCAGTTACGGACAGGGGAGAGATGAGCAGTTCTTC
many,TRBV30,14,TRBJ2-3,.,CAWSGLGGSDTQYF,TGTGCCTGGAGTGGACTAGGAGGTTCTGATACGCAGTATTTT
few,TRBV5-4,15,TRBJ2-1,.,CASSFPAGITHEQFF,TGTGCCAGCAGCTTTCCGGCGGGAATCACCCATGAGCAGTTCTTC
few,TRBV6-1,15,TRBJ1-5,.,CASRRQATSNQPQHF,TGTGCCAGCAGGCGACAGGCGACGAGCAATCAGCCCCAGCATTTT
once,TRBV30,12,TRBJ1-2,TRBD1,CAWSVNRGGYTF,TGTGCCTGGAGTGTGAACAGGGGTGGCTACACCTTC
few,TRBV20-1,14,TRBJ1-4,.,CSSRAGATNEKLFF,TGCAGCTCGAGGGCCGGAGCGACTAATGAAAAACTGTTTTTT
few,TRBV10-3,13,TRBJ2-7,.,CAISEEQSYEQYF,TGTGCCATCAGTGAAGAACAGTCCTACGAGCAGTACTTC
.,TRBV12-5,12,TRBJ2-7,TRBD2,CASASGGNEQYF,TGTGCTAGTGCCAGCGGGGGGAATGAGCAGTACTTC
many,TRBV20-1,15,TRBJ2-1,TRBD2,CSARGLAGTYNEQFF,TGCAGTGCTAGGGGACTAGCGGGGACCTACAATGAGCAGTTCTTC
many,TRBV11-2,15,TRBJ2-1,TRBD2,CASRSTSGRDNEQFF,TGTGCCAGCAGATCGACTAGCGGGAGAGATAATGAGCAGTTCTTC
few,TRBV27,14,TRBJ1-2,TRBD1,CASSLGGQGAYHTF,TGTGCCAGCAGTTTGGGCGGACAGGGGGCATATCACACCTTC
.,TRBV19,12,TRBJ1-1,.,CAIKQSNTEAFF,TGTGCCATTAAACAGTCGAACACTGAAGCTTTCTTT
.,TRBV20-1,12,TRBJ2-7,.,CSASETSYEQYF,TGCAGTGCTAGCGAAACTAGCTACGAGCAGTACTTC
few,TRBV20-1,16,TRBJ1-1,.,CSARDSNAGGGTEAFF,TGCAGTGCTAGAGATTCTAATGCCGGAGGAGGCACTGAAGCTTTCTTT
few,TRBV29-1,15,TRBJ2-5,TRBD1,CSVEPDRGRAETQYF,TGCAGCGTTGAACCTGACAGGGGGCGCGCGGAGACCCAGTACTTC
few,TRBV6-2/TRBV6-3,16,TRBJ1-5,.,CASSKIPAGYNQPQHF,TGTGCCAGCAGTAAAATCCCAGCAGGGTACAATCAGCCCCAGCATTTT
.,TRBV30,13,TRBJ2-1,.,CAWSGNTGNEQFF,TGTGCCTGGTCAGGGAATACCGGCAATGAGCAGTTCTTC
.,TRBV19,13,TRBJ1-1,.,CASSIDRPGEAFF,TGTGCCAGTAGTATAGACCGCCCGGGGGAAGCTTTCTTT
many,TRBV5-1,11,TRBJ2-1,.,CASSQNNEQFF,TGCGCCAGCAGCCAGAACAATGAGCAGTTCTTC
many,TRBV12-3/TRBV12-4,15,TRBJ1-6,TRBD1,CASSLRDRATSPLHF,TGTGCCAGCAGTTTACGGGACAGGGCAACTTCACCCCTCCACTTT
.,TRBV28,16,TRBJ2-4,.,CASSFSRGLAKNIQYF,TGTGCCAGCAGTTTCTCGCGGGGCCTAGCCAAAAACATTCAGTACTTC
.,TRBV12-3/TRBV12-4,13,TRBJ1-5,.,CASSPRGDQPQHF,TGTGCCAGCAGTCCACGGGGCGATCAGCCCCAGCATTTT
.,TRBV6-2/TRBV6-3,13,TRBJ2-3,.,CASSYPQSDTQYF,TGTGCCAGCAGTTACCCGCAATCCGATACGCAGTATTTT
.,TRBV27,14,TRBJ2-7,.,CASSLSWRDYEQYF,TGTGCCAGCAGTTTATCTTGGCGAGACTACGAGCAGTACTTC
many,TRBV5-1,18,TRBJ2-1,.,CASSEPTGDSSSYNEQFF,TGCGCCAGCAGCGAGCCCACCGGGGACTCAAGCTCCTACAATGAGCAGTTCTTC
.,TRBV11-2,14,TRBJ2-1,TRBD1,CASSFRDRSNEQFF,TGTGCCAGCAGCTTCCGGGACAGGAGCAATGAGCAGTTCTTC
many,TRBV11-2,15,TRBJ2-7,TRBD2,CASSFGLADSYEQYF,TGTGCCAGCAGCTTCGGACTAGCGGACTCCTACGAGCAGTACTTC
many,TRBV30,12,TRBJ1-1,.,CAWSVGSTEAFF,TGTGCCTGGAGTGTCGGGTCCACTGAAGCTTTCTTT
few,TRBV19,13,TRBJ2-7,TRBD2,CASSRGLAGEQYF,TGTGCCAGTAGCAGGGGACTAGCAGGCGAGCAGTACTTC
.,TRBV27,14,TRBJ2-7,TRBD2,CASSTTSGSDEQYF,TGTGCCAGCAGTACAACCAGCGGGAGCGACGAGCAGTACTTC
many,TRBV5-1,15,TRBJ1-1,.,CASSVDRQEGTEAFF,TGCGCCAGCAGCGTCGACAGGCAGGAGGGCACTGAAGCTTTCTTT
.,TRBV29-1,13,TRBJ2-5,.,CSVARGPRETQYF,TGCAGCGTTGCGCGGGGACCGCGAGAGACCCAGTACTTC
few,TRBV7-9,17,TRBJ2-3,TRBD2,CASSKRTSGFATDTQYF,TGTGCCAGCAGCAAACGGACTAGCGGGTTCGCCACAGATACGCAGTATTTT